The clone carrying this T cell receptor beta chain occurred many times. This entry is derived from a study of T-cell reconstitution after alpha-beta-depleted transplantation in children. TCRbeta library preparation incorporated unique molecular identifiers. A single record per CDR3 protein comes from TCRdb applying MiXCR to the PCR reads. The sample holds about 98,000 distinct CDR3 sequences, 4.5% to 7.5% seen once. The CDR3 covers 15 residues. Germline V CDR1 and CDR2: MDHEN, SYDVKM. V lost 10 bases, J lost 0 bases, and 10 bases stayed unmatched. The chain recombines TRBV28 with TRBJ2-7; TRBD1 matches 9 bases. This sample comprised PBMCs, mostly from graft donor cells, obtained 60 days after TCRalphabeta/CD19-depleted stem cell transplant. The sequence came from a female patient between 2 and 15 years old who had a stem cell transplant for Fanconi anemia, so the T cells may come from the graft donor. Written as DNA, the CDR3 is TGTGCCACCAGAACAGGGGGCCTGTTCTCCTACGAGCAGTACTTC. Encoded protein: CATRTGGLFSYEQYF. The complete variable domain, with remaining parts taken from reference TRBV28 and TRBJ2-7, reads DVKVTQSSRYLVKRTGEKVFLECVQDMDHENMFWYRQDPGLGLRLIYFSYDVKMKEKGDIPEGYSVSREKKERFSLILESASTNQTSMYLCATRTGGLFSYEQYFGPGTRLTVT.